This T cell receptor (beta chain) comes out of a study of blood T cell repertoires in COVID-19. Study-wide context: PBMCs, B-cell-depleted T cells, or T cells were the source of the cDNA or gDNA that made up the material.

Germline values: CDR1 MNHEY, CDR2 SVGAGI. The CDR3 length is 15 residues. V lost 5 bases, J lost 5 bases, and 4 bases stayed unmatched. This table comes from immunoSEQ multiplex PCR, and its TCRdb copy is limited to in-frame clones, with some not included. The sample contains around 160,000 clones, about four fifths of which appear only once. The sample consisted of peripheral blood. The chain couples TRBV6-5 to TRBJ1-6; TRBD1 matches 9 bases. The source is a human donor with acute or convalescent COVID-19. The donor label of this sample is uncertain. Written as DNA, the CDR3 is TGTGCCAGCAGTAGCGGGACAGGGAATAATTCACCCCTCCACTTT. Its translation: CASSSGTGNNSPLHF.